What follows describes a single T cell receptor beta chain. The data stem from a study of CD8 T cells in Susac syndrome. RNA, at roughly 0.45 to 1 ug, was reverse transcribed with random hexamers. Across 54 Vbeta and 13 Jbeta, immunoSEQ multiplex PCR amplified TCR beta CDR3. TCRdb analysed the immunoSEQ multiplex PCR reads with MiXCR anew, one entry per CDR3 protein. The sample contains around 200,000 distinct CDR3 sequences, roughly 96% of which appear only once. The sequenced target, TCR beta, came from blood CD8+ and CD4+ T cells. Healthy donors acted as controls, with matching for age and sex. Trimming left V 7 bases short and J 5 bases short, with 23 bases between. Germline V gene data show CDR1 as MNHEY and CDR2 as SMNVEV (reference sequence). The CDR3 sequence is 17 residues long.

Material for sequencing was CD4+ T cells from PBMCs. This receptor was identified in a human donor in good health. The V and J genes are TRBV27 and TRBJ2-2; maybe TRBD2 (5 bases). The CDR3 sequence: CASTPRTGLTRTGELFF. CDR3 sequence (DNA): TGTGCCAGCACCCCCCGGACTGGGCTAACGCGGACCGGGGAGCTGTTTTTT.